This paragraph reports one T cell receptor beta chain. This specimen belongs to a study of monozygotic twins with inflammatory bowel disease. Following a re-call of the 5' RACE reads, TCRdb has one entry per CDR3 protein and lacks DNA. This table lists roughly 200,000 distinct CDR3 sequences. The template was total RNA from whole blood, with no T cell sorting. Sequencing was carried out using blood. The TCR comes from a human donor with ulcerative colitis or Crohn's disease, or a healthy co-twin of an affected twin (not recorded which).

This CDR3 is CASSFSDYGYTF. The J gene is TRBJ1-2, the V gene TRBV5-1. The germline V gene has CDR1 SGHRS and CDR2 YFSETQ. The CDR3 runs 12 residues.